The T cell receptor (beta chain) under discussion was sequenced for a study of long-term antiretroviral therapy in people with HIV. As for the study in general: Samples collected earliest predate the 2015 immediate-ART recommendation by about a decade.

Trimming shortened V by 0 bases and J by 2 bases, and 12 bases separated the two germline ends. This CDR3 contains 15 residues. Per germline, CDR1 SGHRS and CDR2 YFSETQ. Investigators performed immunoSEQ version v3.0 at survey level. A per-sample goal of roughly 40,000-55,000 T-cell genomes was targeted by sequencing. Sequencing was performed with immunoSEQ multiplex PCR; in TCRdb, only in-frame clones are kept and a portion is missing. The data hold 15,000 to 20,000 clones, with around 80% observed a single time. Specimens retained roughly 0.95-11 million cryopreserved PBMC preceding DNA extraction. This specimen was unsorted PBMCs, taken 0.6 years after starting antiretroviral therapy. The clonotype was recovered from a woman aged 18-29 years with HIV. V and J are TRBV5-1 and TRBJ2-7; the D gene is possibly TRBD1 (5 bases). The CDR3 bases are TGCGCCAGCAGCTTGGGGCCAGGGTATCCCTACGAGCAGTACTTC. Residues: CASSLGPGYPYEQYF.